This TCR beta chain was captured by sequencing in a study of CDR3 diversity in severe acne. This clonotype has ten or more counts. One entry per CDR3 protein results from TCRdb running MiXCR on the PCR reads. The profile shows about 84,000 distinct CDR3 sequences, roughly 51% of them singletons. The CDR3 sequence is 13 residues long. Germline V lookup: CDR1 SGHVS, CDR2 FNYEAQ. V dropped 5 bases and J dropped 1 base, with 8 bases sitting between them. The sequenced sample was blood. This clonotype originated in a male donor in good health, without acne. The V gene is TRBV7-6, the J gene TRBJ2-5, with no clear D. The CDR3 is CASSPPSQETQYF. CDR3 coding DNA: TGTGCCAGCAGCCCACCCTCCCAAGAGACCCAGTACTTC.